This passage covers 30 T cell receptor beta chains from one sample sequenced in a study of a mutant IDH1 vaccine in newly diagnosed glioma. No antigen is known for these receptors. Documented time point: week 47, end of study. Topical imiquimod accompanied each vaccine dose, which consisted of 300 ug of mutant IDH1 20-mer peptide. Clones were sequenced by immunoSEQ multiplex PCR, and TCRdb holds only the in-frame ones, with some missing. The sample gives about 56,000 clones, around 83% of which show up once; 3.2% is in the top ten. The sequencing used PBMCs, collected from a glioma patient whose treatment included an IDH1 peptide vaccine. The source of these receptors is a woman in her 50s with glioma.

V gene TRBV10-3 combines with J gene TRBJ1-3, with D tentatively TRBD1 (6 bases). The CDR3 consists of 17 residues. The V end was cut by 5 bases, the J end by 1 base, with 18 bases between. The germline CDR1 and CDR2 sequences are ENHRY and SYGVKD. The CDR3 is CAISTYSGVQSGNTIYF. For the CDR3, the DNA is TGTGCCATCAGTACTTATTCAGGGGTTCAGTCTGGAAACACCATATATTTT.

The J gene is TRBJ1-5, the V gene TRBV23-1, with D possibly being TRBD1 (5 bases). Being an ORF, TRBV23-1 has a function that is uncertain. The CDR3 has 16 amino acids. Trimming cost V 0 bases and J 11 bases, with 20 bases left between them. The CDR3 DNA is TGCGCCAGCAGTCAATCGGGGACGGGGCTCCCTTGGTCCCAGCATTTT. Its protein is CASSQSGTGLPWSQHF.

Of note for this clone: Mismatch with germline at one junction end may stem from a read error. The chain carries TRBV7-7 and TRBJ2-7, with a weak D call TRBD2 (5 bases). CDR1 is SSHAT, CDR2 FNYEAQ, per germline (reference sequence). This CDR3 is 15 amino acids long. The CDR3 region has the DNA TGTGCTAGCAGCTTAGATGCTCGGGGATTGGGAGAGCAGTACTTC. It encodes CASSLDARGLGEQYF.

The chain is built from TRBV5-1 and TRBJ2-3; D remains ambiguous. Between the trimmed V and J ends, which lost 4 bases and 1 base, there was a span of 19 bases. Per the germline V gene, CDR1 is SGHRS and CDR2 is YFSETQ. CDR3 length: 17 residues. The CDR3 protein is CASSPFFWGWGTDTQYF. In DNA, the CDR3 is TGCGCCAGCAGCCCCTTTTTTTGGGGTTGGGGCACAGATACGCAGTATTTT.

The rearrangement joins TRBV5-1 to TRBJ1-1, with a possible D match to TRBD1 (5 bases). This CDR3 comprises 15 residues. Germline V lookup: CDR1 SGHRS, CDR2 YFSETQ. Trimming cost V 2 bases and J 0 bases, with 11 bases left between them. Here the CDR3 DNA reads TGCGCCAGCAGCTTTACAGGAGAAATGAACACTGAAGCTTTCTTT. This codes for CASSFTGEMNTEAFF.

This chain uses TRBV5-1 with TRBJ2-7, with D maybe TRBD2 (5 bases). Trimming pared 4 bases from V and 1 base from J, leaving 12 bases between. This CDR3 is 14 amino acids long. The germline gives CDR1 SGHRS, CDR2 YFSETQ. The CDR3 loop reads CASSLAGISYEQYF. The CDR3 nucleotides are TGCGCCAGCAGCCTGGCCGGGATATCCTACGAGCAGTACTTC.

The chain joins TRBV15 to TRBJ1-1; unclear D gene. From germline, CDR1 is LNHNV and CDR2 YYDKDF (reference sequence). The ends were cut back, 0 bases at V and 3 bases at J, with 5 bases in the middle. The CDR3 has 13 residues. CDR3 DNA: TGTGCCACCAGCAGAGATATGGACACTGAAGCTTTCTTT. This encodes CATSRDMDTEAFF.

The CDR3 spells CASSQDSLGGSNTEAFF. CDR3 nucleotides: TGCGCCAGCAGCCAAGATTCATTGGGAGGATCAAACACTGAAGCTTTCTTT. The rearrangement links TRBV4-1 to TRBJ1-1; D ambiguous. The V end was cut by 0 bases, the J end by 2 bases, with 16 bases between. The length of the CDR3 is 17 residues. The germline V gene has CDR1 MGHRA and CDR2 YSYEKL.

The CDR3 spells CASSQDRGLVNSPLHF. CDR3 sequence (DNA): TGTGCCAGCAGCCAGGACAGGGGATTAGTAAATTCACCCCTCCACTTT. The rearrangement uses TRBV4-2 and TRBJ1-6; 9 bases align to TRBD1. The CDR3 length is 16 residues. Germline V gives CDR1 LGHNA, CDR2 YNFKEQ. V lost 3 bases to trimming and J lost 7 bases; unmatched junction nucleotides: 7.

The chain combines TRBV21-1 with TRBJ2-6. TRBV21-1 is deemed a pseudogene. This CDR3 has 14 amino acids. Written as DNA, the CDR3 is TGTGCCAACCCGGGGCCTGATGGGGCCAACGTCCTGACTTTC. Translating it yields CANPGPDGANVLTF.

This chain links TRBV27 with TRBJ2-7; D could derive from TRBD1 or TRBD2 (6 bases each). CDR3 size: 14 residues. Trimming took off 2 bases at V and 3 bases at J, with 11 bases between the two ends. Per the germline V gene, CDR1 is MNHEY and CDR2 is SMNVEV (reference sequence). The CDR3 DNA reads TGTGCCAGCAGTTTAAAACAGGGAGGCTACGAGCAGTACTTC. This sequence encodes CASSLKQGGYEQYF.

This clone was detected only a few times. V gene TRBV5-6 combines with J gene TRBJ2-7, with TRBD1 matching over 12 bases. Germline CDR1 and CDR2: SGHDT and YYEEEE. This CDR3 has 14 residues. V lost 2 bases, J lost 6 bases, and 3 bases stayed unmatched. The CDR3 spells CASSFRDRGREQYF. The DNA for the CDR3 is TGTGCCAGCAGCTTCCGGGACAGGGGGCGCGAGCAGTACTTC.

CDR3 DNA: TGTGCCAGCAAGATTCTTGTTGCCGACACCGGGGAGCTGTTTTTT. Protein product: CASKILVADTGELFF. The chain employs TRBV6-6 and TRBJ2-2; unclear D gene. V was trimmed by 7 bases and J by 3 bases, leaving 15 bases between them. CDR3 size: 15 residues. Germline CDR1 and CDR2: MNHNY and SVGAGI (reference sequence).

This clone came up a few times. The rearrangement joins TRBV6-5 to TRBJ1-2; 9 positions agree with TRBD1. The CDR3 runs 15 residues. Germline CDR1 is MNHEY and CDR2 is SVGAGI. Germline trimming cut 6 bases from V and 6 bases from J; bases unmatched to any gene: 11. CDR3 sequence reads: CASSPTGQGPDGYTF. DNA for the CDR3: TGTGCCAGCAGCCCTACGGGACAGGGACCGGATGGCTACACCTTC.

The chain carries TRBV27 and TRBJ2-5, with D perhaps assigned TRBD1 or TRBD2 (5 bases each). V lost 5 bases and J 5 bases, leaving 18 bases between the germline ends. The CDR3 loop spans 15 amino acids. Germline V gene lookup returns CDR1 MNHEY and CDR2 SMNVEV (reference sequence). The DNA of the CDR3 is TGTGCCAGCAGTCCCCGGGACCCCTATGAGGAGACCCAGTACTTC. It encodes CASSPRDPYEETQYF.

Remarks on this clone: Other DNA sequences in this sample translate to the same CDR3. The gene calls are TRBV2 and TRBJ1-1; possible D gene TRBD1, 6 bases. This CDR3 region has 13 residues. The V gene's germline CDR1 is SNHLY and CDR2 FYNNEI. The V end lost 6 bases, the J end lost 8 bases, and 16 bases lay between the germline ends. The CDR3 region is CASREIGGSEAFF. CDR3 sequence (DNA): TGTGCCAGCAGGGAAATAGGGGGGAGCGAAGCTTTCTTT.

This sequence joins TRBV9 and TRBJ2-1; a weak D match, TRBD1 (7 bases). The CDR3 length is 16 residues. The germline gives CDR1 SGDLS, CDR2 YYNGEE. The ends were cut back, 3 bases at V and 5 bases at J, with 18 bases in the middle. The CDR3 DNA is TGTGCCAGCAGCGCCAGGGGGGCAGGGAGCCACAATGAGCAGTTCTTC. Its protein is CASSARGAGSHNEQFF.

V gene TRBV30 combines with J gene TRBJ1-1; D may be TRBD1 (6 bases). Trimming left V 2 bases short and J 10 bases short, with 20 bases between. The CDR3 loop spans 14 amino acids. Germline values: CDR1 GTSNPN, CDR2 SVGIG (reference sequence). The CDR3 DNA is TGTGCCTGGAGTCCAAGGGGGGGGGCGCGCAGAGCTTTCTTT. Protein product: CAWSPRGGARRAFF.

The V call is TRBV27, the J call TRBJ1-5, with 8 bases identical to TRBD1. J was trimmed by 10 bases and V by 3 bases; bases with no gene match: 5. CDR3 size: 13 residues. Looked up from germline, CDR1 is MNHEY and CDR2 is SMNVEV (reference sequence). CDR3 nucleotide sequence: TGTGCCAGCAGTTTCCACGGACAGGGCCCCCAGCATTTT. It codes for CASSFHGQGPQHF.

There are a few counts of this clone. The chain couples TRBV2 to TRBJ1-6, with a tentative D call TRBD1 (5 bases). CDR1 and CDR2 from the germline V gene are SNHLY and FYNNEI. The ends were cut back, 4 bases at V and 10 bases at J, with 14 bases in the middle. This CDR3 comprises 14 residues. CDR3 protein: CASSGKDMGSPLHF. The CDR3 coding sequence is TGTGCCAGCAGTGGGAAGGACATGGGATCACCCCTCCACTTT.

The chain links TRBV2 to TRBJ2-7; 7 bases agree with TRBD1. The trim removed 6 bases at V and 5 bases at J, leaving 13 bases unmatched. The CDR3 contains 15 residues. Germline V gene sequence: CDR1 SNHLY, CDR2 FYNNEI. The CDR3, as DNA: TGTGCCAGCAGCGAACCGGGACAGATCCTCCACGAGCAGTACTTC. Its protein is CASSEPGQILHEQYF.

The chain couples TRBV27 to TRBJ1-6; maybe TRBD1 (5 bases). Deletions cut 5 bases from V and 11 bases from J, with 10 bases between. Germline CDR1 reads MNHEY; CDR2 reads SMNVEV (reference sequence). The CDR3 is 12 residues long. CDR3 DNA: TGTGCCAGCAGTAACGGGGCGGCACCCCTCCACTTT. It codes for CASSNGAAPLHF.

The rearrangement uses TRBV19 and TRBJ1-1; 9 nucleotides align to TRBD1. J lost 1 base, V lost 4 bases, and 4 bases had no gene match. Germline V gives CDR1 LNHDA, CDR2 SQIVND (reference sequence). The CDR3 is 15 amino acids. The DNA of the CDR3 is TGTGCCAGTAGTAGGAGGACAGGGGAGAACACTGAAGCTTTCTTT. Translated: CASSRRTGENTEAFF.

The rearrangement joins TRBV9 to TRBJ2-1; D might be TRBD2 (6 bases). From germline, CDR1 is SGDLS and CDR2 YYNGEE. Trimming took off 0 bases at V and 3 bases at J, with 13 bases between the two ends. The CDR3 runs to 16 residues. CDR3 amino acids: CASSVAGSGGYNEQFF. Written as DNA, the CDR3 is TGTGCCAGCAGCGTAGCGGGGTCCGGGGGCTACAATGAGCAGTTCTTC.

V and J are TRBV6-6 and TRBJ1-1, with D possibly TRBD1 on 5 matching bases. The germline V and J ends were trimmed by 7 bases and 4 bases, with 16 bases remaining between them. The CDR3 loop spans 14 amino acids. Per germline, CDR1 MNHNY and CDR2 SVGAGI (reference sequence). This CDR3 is CASTFRGGSTEAFF. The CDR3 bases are TGTGCCAGCACCTTCCGCGGGGGAAGCACTGAAGCTTTCTTT.

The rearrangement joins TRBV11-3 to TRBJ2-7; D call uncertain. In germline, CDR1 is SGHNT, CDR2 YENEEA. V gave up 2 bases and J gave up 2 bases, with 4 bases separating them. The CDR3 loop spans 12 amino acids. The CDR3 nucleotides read TGTGCCAGCAGCTTATCTACCTACGAGCAGTACTTC. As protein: CASSLSTYEQYF. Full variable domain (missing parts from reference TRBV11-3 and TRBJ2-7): EAGVVQSPRYKIIEKKQPVAFWCNPISGHNTLYWYLQNLGQGPELLIRYENEEAVDDSQLPKDRFSAERLKGVDSTLKIQPAELGDSAVYLCASSLSTYEQYFGPGTRLTVT.

The CDR3 sequence is CASSEMQGATDTQYF. In nucleotides, the CDR3 is TGTGCCAGCAGTGAAATGCAGGGGGCGACAGATACGCAGTATTTT. The chain joins TRBV6-1 to TRBJ2-3; 8 nucleotides line up with TRBD1. The CDR3 is made up of 15 amino acids. The V gene end was trimmed by 2 bases and the J gene end by 3 bases; junction bases not matched to a gene: 4. Germline V CDR1 and CDR2: MNHNS, SASEGT.

The CDR3 DNA reads TGTGCCAGCAGCCCGGGTAGAGGCCTCGAGCAGTACTTC. Translated: CASSPGRGLEQYF. The genes are TRBV5-4 and TRBJ2-7; D remains unclear. Germline values: CDR1 SGHNT, CDR2 YYREEE (reference sequence). Between the trimmed V and J ends, which lost 4 bases and 6 bases, there was a span of 14 bases. CDR3 size: 13 residues.

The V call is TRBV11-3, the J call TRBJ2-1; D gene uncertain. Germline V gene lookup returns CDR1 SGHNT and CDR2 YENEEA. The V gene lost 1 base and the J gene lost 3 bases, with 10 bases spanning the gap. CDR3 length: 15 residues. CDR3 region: CASSLGGVLYNEQFF. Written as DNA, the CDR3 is TGTGCCAGCAGCTTAGGAGGCGTACTCTACAATGAGCAGTTCTTC.

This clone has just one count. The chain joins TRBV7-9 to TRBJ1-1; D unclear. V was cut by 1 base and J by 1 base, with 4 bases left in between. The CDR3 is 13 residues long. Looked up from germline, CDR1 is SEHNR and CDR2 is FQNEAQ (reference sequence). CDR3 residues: CASSLGENTEAFF. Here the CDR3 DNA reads TGTGCCAGCAGCTTAGGGGAGAACACTGAAGCTTTCTTT.